The clone carrying this T cell receptor beta chain occurred a few times. Relative to the germline gene, one junction end is altered; a read error may explain this. The data belong to a study of radiation and T cells in renal cell carcinoma. The CDR3 sequence is 14 residues long. Germline loops: CDR1 LNHDA, CDR2 SQIVND (reference sequence). Sequenced by immunoSEQ multiplex PCR; TCRdb stores in-frame clones only, minus some. This table has more than 15,000 clones, roughly 58% appearing once. This sample's treatment: 15 Gy SBRT to primary tumor, nephrectomy 4 weeks later. The sequencing here drew on tumor tissue, taken from a patient whose treatment included radiotherapy and nephrectomy. The sequence came from a man over 45 with renal cell carcinoma. The rearrangement joins TRBV19 to TRBJ1-5; 7 nucleotides agree with TRBD1. CDR3 region: CASSTLTGNRPQHF. CDR3 nucleotide sequence: TGTGCCAGTAGTACCCTGACAGGGAATCGGCCCCAGCATTTT.